The clone carrying this T cell receptor (beta chain) was seen repeatedly, ten times or more. Its target is not known. This entry is derived from a study of T cells in Graves' hyperthyroidism and ophthalmopathy. Amplification yielded TCR beta CDR3 regions, with RNA transcripts as the source. A set of HTBI primers served as the primers for a first-round RT-PCR of the TCR CDR3. From the multiplex PCR reads, TCRdb called clonotypes with MiXCR, one entry per CDR3 protein. This table holds about half a million distinct CDR3 sequences, about 24% found once. J lost 4 bases, V lost 5 bases, and 7 bases had no gene match. The CDR3 contains 14 residues. Germline CDR1 reads SGHAT; CDR2 reads FQNNGV. Diagnosing involved the use of clinical symptoms, serum thyroxine and TRAb, thyroid ultrasound and orbital computed tomography. Findings and caveats of the study: Most thyroid clonotypes expanded above 0.001 appeared in blood too.

Material: blood. This receptor was obtained from a woman aged 30 to 39 with Graves' ophthalmopathy. The chain recombines TRBV11-2 with TRBJ1-1; 7 positions agree with TRBD1. The CDR3 DNA reads as TGTGCCAGCAGCCCAGGGGGAGGCGGCACTGAAGCTTTCTTT. Amino acid sequence: CASSPGGGGTEAFF.